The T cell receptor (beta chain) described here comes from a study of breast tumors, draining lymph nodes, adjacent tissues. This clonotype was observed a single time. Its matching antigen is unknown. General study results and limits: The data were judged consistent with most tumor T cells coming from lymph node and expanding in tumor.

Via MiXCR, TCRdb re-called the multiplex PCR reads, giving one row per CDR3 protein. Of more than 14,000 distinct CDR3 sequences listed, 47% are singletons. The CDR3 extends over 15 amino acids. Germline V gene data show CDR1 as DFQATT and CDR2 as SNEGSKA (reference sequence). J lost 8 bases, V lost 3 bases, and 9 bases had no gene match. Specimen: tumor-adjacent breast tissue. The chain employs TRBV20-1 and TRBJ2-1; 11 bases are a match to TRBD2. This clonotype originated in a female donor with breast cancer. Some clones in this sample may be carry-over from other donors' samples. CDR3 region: CSARTSGDNLHEQFF. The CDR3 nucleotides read TGCAGTGCTAGGACTAGCGGGGATAATCTGCATGAGCAGTTCTTC.